These 13 T cell receptor beta chains came from one sample sequenced in a study of shared clonotypes between healthy human individuals. Using immunoSEQ multiplex PCR, the repertoire was profiled, and TCRdb retains in-frame clones only, with some absent. Of 500,000 to 650,000 clones detected, around 78% appear once; the ten largest clones hold 12%. Sequenced sample: PBMCs. These receptors originate from a woman in her forties in good health. Some clones in this sample may be carry-over from other donors' samples.

With regard to this clone: The same CDR3 is also encoded by other DNA sequences in this sample. The CDR3 DNA reads TGCGCCAGCTCGGACAGGTCGAACACCGGGGAGCTGTTTTTT. This translates into CASSDRSNTGELFF. The chain recombines TRBV5-1 with TRBJ2-2; the match to TRBD1 covers 7 bases. CDR1 is SGHRS, CDR2 YFSETQ, per germline. The length of the CDR3 is 14 residues. After removal of 7 bases from V and 0 bases from J, the junction contained 3 bases not matched to a gene.

Written as DNA, the CDR3 is TGTGCCAGCAGCCCCCGGACAGGAACTAACTATGGCTACACCTTC. Its protein product is CASSPRTGTNYGYTF. The V call is TRBV5-4, the J call TRBJ1-2, with 7 bases aligning to TRBD1. The CDR3 is 15 amino acids. Looked up from germline, CDR1 is SGHNT and CDR2 is YYREEE (reference sequence). V gave up 4 bases and J gave up 0 bases; unmatched junction bases: 6.

The chain combines TRBV4-2 with TRBJ2-7, with D perhaps matching TRBD1 (7 bases). Trimming shortened V by 3 bases and J by 3 bases, and 15 bases separated the two germline ends. CDR1 is LGHNA, CDR2 YNFKEQ, per germline. The CDR3 loop spans 15 amino acids. This CDR3 reads CASSHSGGTIYEQYF. The CDR3 DNA reads TGTGCCAGCAGCCATTCAGGGGGGACAATCTACGAGCAGTACTTC.

The chain uses TRBV29-1 and TRBJ1-4; a weak D match, TRBD1 (5 bases). Germline CDR1 SQVTM, CDR2 ANQGSEA. V lost 4 bases, J lost 6 bases, and 15 bases lay in between. The CDR3 is 14 residues long. The CDR3 DNA is TGCAGCGTTGCCCCTTCAGGGAGGTATGAAAAACTGTTTTTT. It yields the protein CSVAPSGRYEKLFF.

This rearrangement joins TRBV6-1 to TRBJ2-1; D unclear. V lost 2 bases, J lost 3 bases, and 5 bases lay in between. The CDR3 has 13 residues. From germline, CDR1 is MNHNS and CDR2 SASEGT. The CDR3 nucleotides read TGTGCCAGCAGTGAAATGAGCTACAATGAGCAGTTCTTC. It codes for CASSEMSYNEQFF.

CDR3 DNA sequence: TGTGCCAGCAGCTTAGCTGGGTGGGAGACCCAGTACTTC. This encodes CASSLAGWETQYF. This chain joins TRBV7-2 and TRBJ2-5; D remains unclear. Germline V lookup: CDR1 SGHTA, CDR2 FQGNSA. The V and J ends lost 0 bases and 5 bases respectively, with 7 bases between them. This CDR3 has 13 amino acids.

The chain joins TRBV29-1 to TRBJ1-2; D not certain. The CDR3 consists of 15 residues. CDR1 and CDR2 from the germline V gene are SQVTM and ANQGSEA. V was shortened by 4 bases and J by 2 bases, with 17 bases between the two germline ends. CDR3 loop: CSVVRPPITNYGYTF. The CDR3 coding sequence is TGCAGCGTTGTTCGGCCTCCGATTACCAACTATGGCTACACCTTC. The whole variable domain, filled in from reference TRBV29-1 and TRBJ1-2, reads SAVISQKPSRDICQRGTSLTIQCQVDSQVTMMFWYRQQPGQSLTLIATANQGSEATYESGFVIDKFPISRPNLTFSTLTVSNMSPEDSSIYLCSVVRPPITNYGYTFGSGTRLTVV.

The chain has TRBV9 and TRBJ2-3, with D possibly TRBD2 on 6 matching bases. V gave up 6 bases and J gave up 0 bases, with 14 bases separating them. The CDR3 contains 15 residues. From germline, CDR1 is SGDLS and CDR2 YYNGEE. In DNA, the CDR3 is TGTGCCAGCACCCCCCTAGCGTGGAGCACAGATACGCAGTATTTT. As protein: CASTPLAWSTDTQYF.

The V and J genes are TRBV6-5 and TRBJ2-6; 7 bases match TRBD1. Germline assignment: CDR1 MNHEY and CDR2 SVGAGI. The CDR3 extends over 15 amino acids. Trimming took 6 bases from V and 1 from J; bases not matched to a gene: 3. The CDR3 DNA is TGTGCCAGCAGACGACAGGGATCTGGGGCCAACGTCCTGACTTTC. Translation: CASRRQGSGANVLTF.

This chain uses TRBV7-4 with TRBJ2-5, with a possible D match to TRBD2 (5 bases). V gave up 5 bases and J gave up 1 base, with 11 bases separating them. The CDR3 has 14 amino acids. CDR1 SGHVT and CDR2 SQSDAQ come from the germline V gene. CDR3 bases: TGTGCCAGCAGCCAGACTACCCCCCAAGAGACCCAGTACTTC. This codes for CASSQTTPQETQYF.

In this sample, this clone turned up a few times. The chain uses TRBV27 and TRBJ2-1; 8 bases map to TRBD2. In germline, CDR1 is MNHEY, CDR2 SMNVEV (reference sequence). This CDR3 comprises 15 residues. After removal of 1 base from V and 7 bases from J, the junction contained 6 bases not matched to a gene. CDR3 loop: CASSLFQREINEQFF. CDR3 bases: TGTGCCAGCAGTTTATTTCAGCGGGAGATAAATGAGCAGTTCTTC.

The chain joins TRBV5-1 to TRBJ2-5; a weak D match, TRBD2 (6 bases). V was pared by 5 bases and J by 3 bases, with 20 bases between. Per germline, CDR1 SGHRS and CDR2 YFSETQ. The CDR3 spans 16 residues. The CDR3, as DNA: TGCGCCAGCAGGAATCCCAGCGGGTTAGGGGAAGAGACCCAGTACTTC. Encoded protein: CASRNPSGLGEETQYF.

This chain joins TRBV19 and TRBJ2-7, with unresolved D. The CDR3 consists of 13 residues. Trimming left V 6 bases short and J 6 bases short, with 15 bases between. Per germline, CDR1 LNHDA and CDR2 SQIVND (reference sequence). The CDR3 spells CASSPRSRGEQYF. The DNA for the CDR3 is TGTGCCAGTAGCCCTCGGTCCCGCGGCGAGCAGTACTTC.